These T cell receptor beta chains were read from a single sample in a study of blood T cell repertoires in COVID-19. Sequencing was performed with immunoSEQ multiplex PCR; in TCRdb, only in-frame clones are kept and a portion is missing. The sample lists about 140,000 clones, around 73% occurring once. Specimen: PBMCs or T cells enriched from blood (not recorded which). The receptors derive from a woman aged 50 to 60 who had recovered from COVID-19. The CDR3 runs from the conserved cysteine through the conserved F or W. D genes are given only for firm matches. Clone size is stated in some rows and not others, as once, few, many or a class when expanded.

few	TRBJ1-1	-	TRBV11-3	CASSLGGHQPFF	TGTGCCAGCAGCTTAGGGGGACACCAACCTTTCTTT
-	TRBJ1-3	-	TRBV9	CASCVATKGHADGSGNTIYF	TGTGCCAGCTGCGTAGCTACTAAGGGACACGCCGATGGTTCTGGAAACACCATATATTTT
-	TRBJ2-5	-	TRBV15	CATSRALEYLETQYF	TGTGCCACCAGCAGAGCACTAGAATACCTAGAGACCCAGTACTTC
once	TRBJ1-1	TRBD1	TRBV28	CASSSVPGQSYTEAFF	TGTGCCAGCAGTTCCGTTCCGGGACAGAGTTACACTGAAGCTTTCTTT
-	TRBJ1-2	-	TRBV19	CASSIVRTEYGYTF	TGTGCCAGTAGTATAGTGCGGACAGAATATGGCTACACCTTC
once	TRBJ2-1	TRBD2	TRBV11-2	CASSLARTSGGANEQFF	TGTGCCAGCAGCTTGGCTAGAACTAGCGGGGGGGCCAATGAGCAGTTCTTC
-	TRBJ2-1	-	TRBV5-1	CASSLVQGDLSYNEQFF	TGCGCCAGCAGCTTGGTTCAGGGCGATCTCTCCTACAATGAGCAGTTCTTC
-	TRBJ2-5	-	TRBV3-1/TRBV3-2	CASSQGSRATDF	TGTGCCAGCAGCCAAGGTTCACGCGCTACAGACTTC
-	TRBJ1-1	-	TRBV7-2	CASSLPKYRALNTEAFF	TGTGCCAGCAGCTTACCCAAATACAGGGCGCTGAACACTGAAGCTTTCTTT
-	TRBJ1-1	TRBD1	TRBV5-6	CASSESGTGNTEAFF	TGTGCCAGCAGCGAATCCGGGACAGGGAACACTGAAGCTTTCTTT
few	TRBJ1-3	-	TRBV10-3	CAIWDTSGNTIYF	TGTGCCATCTGGGACACGTCTGGAAACACCATATATTTT
-	TRBJ1-5	-	TRBV6-5	CASSYDGNQPQHF	TGTGCCAGCAGTTACGACGGGAATCAGCCCCAGCATTTT
-	TRBJ2-7	-	TRBV27	CASSLYTGRSEQYF	TGTGCCAGCAGTTTATATACGGGGAGGTCCGAGCAGTACTTC
-	TRBJ1-5	-	TRBV25-1	CASSEQAWEGQPQHF	TGTGCCAGCAGTGAGCAGGCATGGGAGGGTCAGCCCCAGCATTTT
-	TRBJ2-7	-	TRBV19	CASSMGSRAYEQYF	TGTGCCAGTAGTATGGGCTCAAGAGCCTACGAGCAGTACTTC
-	TRBJ1-2	TRBD1	TRBV5-5	CASVRGAKVDGYTF	TGTGCCAGCGTCAGGGGGGCGAAGGTTGATGGCTACACCTTC
-	TRBJ1-3	-	TRBV25-1	CASSDSGRAGGNTIYF	TGTGCCAGCAGTGACTCCGGCAGAGCCGGGGGAAACACCATATATTTT
-	TRBJ2-1	-	TRBV7-9	CASSPGGSYNEQFF	TGTGCCAGCAGCCCGGGGGGCTCTTACAATGAGCAGTTCTTC
-	TRBJ2-1	TRBD2	TRBV11-3	CASSLAGGYNEQFF	TGTGCCAGCAGCTTAGCGGGGGGGTACAATGAGCAGTTCTTC
few	TRBJ1-5	TRBD1	TRBV19	CASSVGTGRSHSNQPQHF	TGTGCCAGTAGTGTCGGGACAGGGAGATCCCATAGCAATCAGCCCCAGCATTTT
-	TRBJ2-2	-	TRBV4-2	CASSPGARGPYTGELFF	TGTGCCAGCAGCCCGGGAGCAAGGGGGCCCTACACCGGGGAGCTGTTTTTT
-	TRBJ1-2	-	TRBV28	CASSSLAESYGYTF	TGTGCCAGCAGTTCCCTTGCGGAAAGCTATGGCTACACCTTC
-	TRBJ1-6	-	TRBV9	CASSVESGWNSPLHF	TGTGCCAGCAGCGTAGAGTCAGGGTGGAATTCACCCCTCCACTTT
-	TRBJ2-1	TRBD2	TRBV11-2	CASSRYLAGGYNEQFF	TGTGCCAGCAGCCGCTACCTAGCGGGGGGATACAATGAGCAGTTCTTC